This entry is about one TCR beta chain. This clonotype was recorded many times. No cognate antigen has been identified for it. Base qualities are not recorded, but no much larger clone differs from it by a single base. The record originates from a study of neurological immune-mediated disorders (dated by TCRdb to the late 2010s). Broadly, across the study: The study compared peripheral blood TCR-beta repertoires of HTLV-I-associated myelopathy (HAM/TSP) patients, multiple sclerosis patients and healthy controls using UMI-based sequencing. The 95 to 120 TCR-beta libraries included longitudinal samples, technical triplicates and paired sorted CD4+ and CD8+ T-cell subsets alongside PBMC samples. The cohort included 60 to 70 subjects: some 14 with HAM/TSP, approximately 35 with multiple sclerosis, and 20 or so healthy controls. Study-wide conclusions, independent of this receptor: No identical CDR3 amino acid sequences were found to be shared among expanded clones across subjects, suggesting that TCR-beta repertoires were private in all groups. TCR clonal expansion was highest in HAM/TSP patients and lowest in MS patients, with MS patients falling below even healthy controls.

The germline V gene (reference sequence) provides CDR1 MNHEY and CDR2 SMNVEV. Spanning cysteine to phenylalanine, the CDR3 consists of 17 amino acids. This entry keeps only the CDR3 DNA: 51 bases, framed from base 1. V trim: 3 bases; J trim: 3 bases; unmatched bases: 9. Healthy controls were blood bank volunteers in Maryland, USA. For the sorted-subset TCR libraries, the starting material was 750,000 to 1,000,000 sorted CD4+ or CD8+ T cells. Peripheral blood was subjected to Ficoll-Hypaque density gradient centrifugation to isolate PBMCs, which were then cryopreserved in liquid nitrogen. Paired sorted CD4+ and CD8+ subsets came from healthy controls, HAM/TSP patients and MS patients. cDNA synthesis used template-switch 5'RACE with a primer carrying a 10-nucleotide random unique molecular identifier tagging each TCR transcript. Over 170 million TCR-beta sequences, covering 15-18 subjects, were produced in each sequencing run. The RNeasy kit was used to extract total RNA. TCR-beta VDJ regions were amplified with primers for the TCR constant region and the 5'RACE anchor, using the KAPA Real-time Library Amplification kit. Sample indexes and Illumina adaptors were added in a first PCR, after which library yield was increased in a second PCR. After Ampure bead purification, the TCR product of roughly 650 bp was size-selected on a 2% E-gel SizeSelection system. Before pooling, libraries had their quality checked on a Bioanalyzer, their concentration measured with Qubit, and their quantity determined with the Kapa Library Quantification kit. An Illumina HiSeq 2500 sequenced the libraries paired-end 2 x 150 bp. To increase sequence diversity, roughly 24-30% phiX was spiked into each library pool. Regarding the original processing steps: The UMI-based MiGEC pipeline processed quality-filtered reads and removed over 80% of raw TCR sequences during error correction. VDJ genes were aligned to IMGT germline references, and each clonotype was defined by a unique CDR3 amino acid sequence together with V-J genes. Clonal expansion, Shannon diversity and CDR3 relatedness (CalcPairwiseDistances, ClusterSamples) were evaluated with VDJtools, and phylogenetic trees were built with CLCbio workbench. A clone was classed as expanded if it had 8 or more unique UMIs, a cutoff based on coefficient-of-variation modelling across technical triplicates. The public sequencing data were trimmed at Q25 with fastp and processed into clonotypes with MiXCR by TCRdb, which kept only in-frame beta chains. Entries that share a CDR3 protein sequence are merged under the most common genes and DNA. The authors' filters were not applied to this entry. The sample records about 31,000 distinct CDR3 sequences, around 4% of which are singletons. The ten largest clonotypes hold around a quarter of the sample.

The sequence derives from a woman aged 35 to 49 in good health. Sample: CD4+ T cells from blood. In this chain, TRBV27 is recombined with TRBJ2-2; TRBD1 aligns with 8 central bases. CDR3 sequence: CASSLWATGVYTGELFF. In nucleotide form, the sequence is TGTGCCAGCAGTTTGTGGGCGACAGGGGTGTACACCGGGGAGCTGTTTTTT.